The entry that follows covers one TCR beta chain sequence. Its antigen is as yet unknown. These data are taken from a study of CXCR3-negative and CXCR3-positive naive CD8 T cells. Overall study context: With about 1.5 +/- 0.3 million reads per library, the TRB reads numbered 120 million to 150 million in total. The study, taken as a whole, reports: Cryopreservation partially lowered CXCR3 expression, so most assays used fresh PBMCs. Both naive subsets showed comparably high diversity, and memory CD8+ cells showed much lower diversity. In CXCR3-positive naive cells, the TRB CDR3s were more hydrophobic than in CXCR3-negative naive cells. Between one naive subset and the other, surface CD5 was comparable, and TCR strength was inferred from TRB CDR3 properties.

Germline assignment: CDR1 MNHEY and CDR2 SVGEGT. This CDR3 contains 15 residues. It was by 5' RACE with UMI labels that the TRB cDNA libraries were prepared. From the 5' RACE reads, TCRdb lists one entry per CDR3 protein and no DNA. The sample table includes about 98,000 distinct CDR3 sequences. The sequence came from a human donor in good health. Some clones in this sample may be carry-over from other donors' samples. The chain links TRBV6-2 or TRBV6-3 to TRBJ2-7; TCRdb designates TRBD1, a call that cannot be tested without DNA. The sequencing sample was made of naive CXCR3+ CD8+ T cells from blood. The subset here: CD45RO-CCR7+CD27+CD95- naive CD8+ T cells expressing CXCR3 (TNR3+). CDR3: CATCPAPQGAYEQYF.